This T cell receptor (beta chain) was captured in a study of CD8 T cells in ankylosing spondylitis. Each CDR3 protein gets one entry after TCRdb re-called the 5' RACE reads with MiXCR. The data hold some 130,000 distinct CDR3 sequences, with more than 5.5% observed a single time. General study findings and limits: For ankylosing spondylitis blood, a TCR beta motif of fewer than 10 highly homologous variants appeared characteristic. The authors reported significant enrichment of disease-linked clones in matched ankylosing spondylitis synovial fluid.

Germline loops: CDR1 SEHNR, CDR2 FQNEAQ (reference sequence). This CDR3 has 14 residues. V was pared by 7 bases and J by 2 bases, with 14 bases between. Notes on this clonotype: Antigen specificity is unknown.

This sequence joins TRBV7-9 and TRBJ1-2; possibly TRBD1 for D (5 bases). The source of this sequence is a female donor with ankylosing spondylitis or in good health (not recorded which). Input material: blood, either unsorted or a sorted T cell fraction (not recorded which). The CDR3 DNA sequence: TGTGCCAGCACCGACGCCCGGGACAACTATGGCTACACCTTC. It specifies CASTDARDNYGYTF.